The 29 T cell receptor beta chains in this list originate from one sample, sequenced in a study of blood T cell repertoires in COVID-19. Profiled with immunoSEQ multiplex PCR; TCRdb holds only in-frame clones, not every one. The sample holds roughly 300,000 clones, 90% to 95% seen once. Input material: peripheral blood. The origin of the receptors is a woman aged 25-40 years with COVID-19, enrolled during active disease.

This clone was detected only a few times. The chain combines TRBV3-1 (or the pseudogene TRBV3-2) with TRBJ2-1; 7 bases map to TRBD2. The CDR3 length is 17 residues. Germline V gives CDR1 LGHDT, CDR2 YNNKEL (reference sequence). Trimming removed 0 bases from V and 5 bases from J; junction bases left unmatched: 10. The CDR3 region is CASSQDRRGGVDNEQFF. The CDR3 nucleotides read TGTGCCAGCAGCCAAGATCGGCGGGGAGGGGTGGACAATGAGCAGTTCTTC.

The chain joins TRBV29-1 to TRBJ2-5, with D perhaps TRBD1 (6 bases). CDR3 size: 14 residues. Germline values: CDR1 SQVTM, CDR2 ANQGSEA. Deletions cut 4 bases from V and 4 bases from J, with 16 bases between. The CDR3 reads CSVGGPGRRETQYF. The CDR3 nucleotides are TGCAGCGTTGGGGGGCCGGGAAGGAGAGAGACCCAGTACTTC.

The V gene is TRBV10-3, the J gene TRBJ1-1; D possibly corresponds to TRBD1 (5 bases). Germline lookup yields CDR1 ENHRY and CDR2 SYGVKD. V lost 3 bases to trimming and J lost 0 bases, with 11 bases between them. CDR3 length equals 15 residues. CDR3 in DNA: TGTGCCATCAGTGATGGGGCAGCATTGAACACTGAAGCTTTCTTT. Protein: CAISDGAALNTEAFF.

This sequence joins TRBV23-1 and TRBJ1-1; 7 nucleotides match TRBD1. TRBV23-1 is noted as an ORF with a role that remains uncertain. The trim removed 4 bases at V and 3 bases at J, leaving 14 bases unmatched. The CDR3 has 17 amino acids. CDR3 coding DNA: TGCGCCAGCAGTCCACCGGGGCCTACAGGGGTGGACACTGAAGCTTTCTTT. As protein: CASSPPGPTGVDTEAFF.

This chain connects TRBV2 to TRBJ1-3, with D uncertain. V gave up 3 bases and J gave up 9 bases, with 6 bases separating them. CDR1 and CDR2 (germline): SNHLY, FYNNEI. The CDR3 has 11 residues. The CDR3 DNA follows: TGTGCCAGCAGTGATAGCGGCACCATATATTTT. This gives the protein CASSDSGTIYF.

The chain uses TRBV18 and TRBJ1-1; D might be TRBD1 (5 bases). The CDR3 runs to 14 residues. CDR1 and CDR2 (germline): KGHSH, LQKENI. Trimming removed 2 bases from V and 10 bases from J, with 17 bases in between. This CDR3 reads CASSPEGVKLIAFF. CDR3 coding DNA: TGTGCCAGCTCACCAGAAGGGGTTAAACTTATAGCTTTCTTT. The full variable domain, in which reference TRBV18 and TRBJ1-1 provide the parts outside the CDR3, is NAGVMQNPRHLVRRRGQEARLRCSPMKGHSHVYWYRQLPEEGLKFMVYLQKENIIDESGMPKERFSAEFPKEGPSILRIQQVVRGDSAAYFCASSPEGVKLIAFFGQGTRLTVV.

The CDR3, as DNA: TGTGCCAGCACCCAACTTCCGGGACAGCTAACCTACGAGCAGTACTTC. Protein product: CASTQLPGQLTYEQYF. This sequence joins TRBV28 and TRBJ2-7, with 7 bases that match TRBD1. This CDR3 comprises 16 residues. The germline CDR1 and CDR2 sequences are MDHEN and SYDVKM. Trimming removed 7 bases from V and 2 bases from J; junction bases left unmatched: 14.

The V and J genes are TRBV19 and TRBJ1-2; no firm D call. The V gene lost 6 bases and the J gene lost 2 bases, with 22 bases spanning the gap. This CDR3 contains 17 residues. Germline CDR1 and CDR2: LNHDA and SQIVND (reference sequence). The CDR3 sequence is CASRSSSPGRSNYGYTF. CDR3 in DNA: TGTGCCAGTAGATCCTCCTCGCCGGGAAGATCCAACTATGGCTACACCTTC.

The V call is TRBV2, the J call TRBJ2-7; D is undetermined. CDR1 is SNHLY, CDR2 FYNNEI, per germline. The V end lost 7 bases, the J end lost 4 bases, and 14 bases lay between the germline ends. CDR3 length equals 13 residues. The DNA for the CDR3 is TGTGCCAGCATGGTAGCCTCCGGTTACGAGCAGTACTTC. It translates to CASMVASGYEQYF. Full variable domain (remainder filled in from reference TRBV2 and TRBJ2-7): EPEVTQTPSHQVTQMGQEVILRCVPISNHLYFYWYRQILGQKVEFLVSFYNNEISEKSEIFDDQFSVERPDGSNFTLKIRSTKLEDSAMYFCASMVASGYEQYFGPGTRLTVT.

Note on this clone: Other DNA sequences in the sample encode the same CDR3. This chain uses TRBV11-2 with TRBJ1-1; D not resolved. V was cut by 1 base and J by 1 base, with 7 bases left in between. Germline-derived CDR1 and CDR2 are SGHAT and FQNNGV. The CDR3 is 14 residues long. CDR3 in DNA: TGTGCCAGCAGCTTAGTAGGAGGGAACACTGAAGCTTTCTTT. This sequence encodes CASSLVGGNTEAFF.

The genes are TRBV11-2 and TRBJ1-4; no reliable D call. CDR1 and CDR2 from the germline V gene are SGHAT and FQNNGV. The germline V and J ends were trimmed by 1 base and 0 bases, with 6 bases remaining between them. There are 15 residues in the CDR3. The CDR3 reads CASSLGAATNEKLFF. The CDR3 DNA reads as TGTGCCAGCAGCTTAGGGGCAGCAACTAATGAAAAACTGTTTTTT.

This chain links TRBV28 with TRBJ1-5, with 8 bases aligning to TRBD1. The CDR3 sequence is 15 residues long. V was clipped by 7 bases and J by 4 bases; unmatched bases: 9. The germline V gene encodes CDR1 MDHEN and CDR2 SYDVKM. CDR3 residues: CASNKWTGRNQPQHF. The CDR3 DNA sequence: TGTGCCAGCAATAAATGGACAGGGAGAAATCAGCCCCAGCATTTT.

The genes are TRBV7-9 and TRBJ1-2; D perhaps matches TRBD1 (6 bases). The CDR3 has 16 amino acids. From germline, CDR1 is SEHNR and CDR2 FQNEAQ (reference sequence). V was clipped by 3 bases and J by 4 bases, with 18 bases between them. The CDR3: CASSFPGQIASYGYTF. Here the CDR3 DNA reads TGTGCCAGCAGCTTTCCGGGACAAATCGCTTCCTATGGCTACACCTTC.

The chain couples TRBV6-6 to TRBJ2-7; the match to TRBD1 covers 7 bases. V lost 5 bases, J lost 2 bases, and 12 bases stayed unmatched. This CDR3 comprises 16 residues. Germline V CDR1 and CDR2: MNHNY, SVGAGI (reference sequence). CDR3 nucleotides: TGTGCCAGCAGTGGGGGCCGGGACAGTTCCACCTACGAGCAGTACTTC. Amino acids: CASSGGRDSSTYEQYF.

The chain uses TRBV24-1 and TRBJ2-2; the match to TRBD1 covers 7 bases. Germline loops: CDR1 KGHDR, CDR2 SFDVKD. Trimming at V came to 9 bases and at J to 10 bases, leaving 4 bases not matched to a gene. CDR3 length: 11 residues. CDR3 region: CATRQGEELFF. As DNA, the CDR3 is TGTGCCACCCGACAGGGAGAGGAGCTGTTTTTT.

The rearrangement joins TRBV27 to TRBJ1-5, with 9 bases identical to TRBD1. V dropped 5 bases and J dropped 4; count of bases not matched to a gene: 9. This CDR3 has 16 amino acids. Germline V lookup: CDR1 MNHEY, CDR2 SMNVEV (reference sequence). The CDR3 DNA reads TGTGCCAGCAGTAGACAGGGGGATTCTCGGAATCAGCCCCAGCATTTT. This gives the protein CASSRQGDSRNQPQHF.

The J gene is TRBJ1-1, the V gene TRBV28; no reliable D call. The CDR3 is 13 residues long. The germline CDR1 and CDR2 sequences are MDHEN and SYDVKM. Deletions cut 2 bases from V and 3 bases from J, with 7 bases between. Here the CDR3 reads CASSLNRHTEAFF. The DNA for the CDR3 is TGTGCCAGCAGTTTAAACAGACACACTGAAGCTTTCTTT.

This chain joins TRBV2 and TRBJ2-3, with a possible D match to TRBD2 (5 bases). Germline CDR1 SNHLY, CDR2 FYNNEI. The CDR3 contains 13 residues. V was cut by 8 bases and J by 11 bases, with 20 bases left in between. CDR3 sequence reads: CASLVNGGWEQYF. The CDR3, as DNA: TGTGCCAGCTTGGTTAACGGAGGCTGGGAGCAGTATTTT.

This chain uses TRBV28 with TRBJ1-5, with 7 bases fitting TRBD1. In germline, CDR1 is MDHEN, CDR2 SYDVKM. The CDR3 length is 14 residues. Unmatched junction bases numbered 10, after V lost 6 bases and J lost 8 bases. The CDR3 DNA follows: TGTGCCAGCAGCTCCGGACAGGTAGAAGAGCCCCAGCATTTT. Protein product: CASSSGQVEEPQHF. Using reference TRBV28 and TRBJ1-5 for the parts outside the CDR3, the full variable domain is DVKVTQSSRYLVKRTGEKVFLECVQDMDHENMFWYRQDPGLGLRLIYFSYDVKMKEKGDIPEGYSVSREKKERFSLILESASTNQTSMYLCASSSGQVEEPQHFGDGTRLSIL.

The chain links TRBV28 to TRBJ1-2, with D possibly being TRBD1 (5 bases). The V gene's germline CDR1 is MDHEN and CDR2 SYDVKM. The ends were cut back, 1 base at V and 7 bases at J, with 10 bases in the middle. The CDR3 extends over 13 amino acids. The CDR3 spells CASSLYGRAGYTF. CDR3 DNA sequence: TGTGCCAGCAGTTTATATGGCAGGGCTGGCTACACCTTC.

This chain connects TRBV6-1 to TRBJ1-5, with TRBD1 as a possible D gene (6 bases). The CDR3 runs to 16 residues. Germline V CDR1 and CDR2: MNHNS, SASEGT. V was pared by 2 bases and J by 0 bases, with 11 bases between. The CDR3, as DNA: TGTGCCAGCAGTGAACATACAGGGTATAGCAATCAGCCCCAGCATTTT. As protein: CASSEHTGYSNQPQHF.

The chain combines TRBV7-9 with TRBJ2-1, with TRBD2 identical over 10 bases. The CDR3 totals 16 residues. Germline CDR1 SEHNR, CDR2 FQNEAQ (reference sequence). V shed 1 base, J shed 2 bases, and the junction held 2 bases outside the gene matches. The CDR3 DNA is TGTGCCAGCAGCTTAGTGACTAGCGGGCCCTACAATGAGCAGTTCTTC. Protein product: CASSLVTSGPYNEQFF.

This clone was picked up one time. The chain joins TRBV10-3 to TRBJ2-7, with 8 positions matching TRBD2. The CDR3 extends over 14 amino acids. Germline CDR1 reads ENHRY; CDR2 reads SYGVKD. V was pared by 11 bases and J by 3 bases, with 12 bases of the junction left unmatched. In DNA form, the CDR3 reads TGTGCCGCTGGACTCGCCGGGACTAGCTACGAGCAGTACTTC. Amino acids: CAAGLAGTSYEQYF.

The chain combines TRBV11-2 with TRBJ2-1; tentatively, D is TRBD2 (5 bases). The ends were cut back, 0 bases at V and 0 bases at J, with 9 bases in the middle. CDR3 length: 16 amino acids. The germline CDR1 and CDR2 sequences are SGHAT and FQNNGV. In nucleotides, the CDR3 is TGTGCCAGCAGCTTAGAATGGGAGTTCTCCTACAATGAGCAGTTCTTC. Amino acid sequence: CASSLEWEFSYNEQFF. The full variable domain, with the rest looked up from reference TRBV11-2 and TRBJ2-1, is EAGVAQSPRYKIIEKRQSVAFWCNPISGHATLYWYQQILGQGPKLLIQFQNNGVVDDSQLPKDRFSAERLKGVDSTLKIQPAKLEDSAVYLCASSLEWEFSYNEQFFGPGTRLTVL.

The CDR3 nucleotides read TGTGCCAGCAGTTTCCTCCTTGGAAACACCATATATTTT. Residues: CASSFLLGNTIYF. The chain uses TRBV12-3 or TRBV12-4 and TRBJ1-3, with D unresolved. Trimming removed 3 bases at V and 3 bases at J, with 6 bases between. This CDR3 region has 13 residues.

The gene calls are TRBV18 and TRBJ1-2, with 7 bases lining up with TRBD1. The germline V gene has CDR1 KGHSH and CDR2 LQKENI. The V gene end was trimmed by 4 bases and the J gene end by 4 bases; junction bases not matched to a gene: 9. CDR3 size: 15 residues. The CDR3 sequence is CASSQGAGQPYGYTF. The CDR3 nucleotides are TGTGCCAGCTCACAGGGGGCAGGGCAGCCCTATGGCTACACCTTC.

The chain uses TRBV28 and TRBJ2-7; TRBD2 agrees at 9 bases. V shed 4 bases and J 3 bases; nucleotides not matched to a gene: 16. Germline lookup yields CDR1 MDHEN and CDR2 SYDVKM. This CDR3 is built from 18 residues. The DNA of the CDR3 is TGTGCCAGCAGTTCTGGGACGGACCCTTGGACTAGCGACTACGAGCAGTACTTC. It translates to CASSSGTDPWTSDYEQYF.

Here the CDR3 reads CASSHRGGDTEAFF. The CDR3 coding sequence is TGTGCCAGCAGCCATCGGGGGGGGGACACTGAAGCTTTCTTT. The genes are TRBV3-1 (or the pseudogene TRBV3-2) and TRBJ1-1; tentatively, D is TRBD1 (5 bases). CDR1 LGHDT and CDR2 YNNKEL come from the germline V gene (reference sequence). V lost 3 bases and J 3 bases, leaving 11 bases between the germline ends. The CDR3 covers 14 residues.

The J gene is TRBJ1-1, the V gene TRBV19; unclear D gene. Germline-derived CDR1 and CDR2 are LNHDA and SQIVND (reference sequence). With 4 bases removed from V and 3 bases from J, the gap between germline ends came to 9 bases. The CDR3 has 13 amino acids. CDR3 nucleotides: TGTGCCAGTAGTAGATGGGGAGACACTGAAGCTTTCTTT. Residues: CASSRWGDTEAFF.